Listed here is a single T cell receptor (beta chain). Researchers ran the PCR with 60 Vbeta and 13 Jbeta primers. The assay was immunoSEQ multiplex PCR, and TCRdb's table has in-frame clones only and misses some. The data show some 70,000 clones, approximately 70% seen once. The data originate from a study of cytomegalovirus exposure and HLA in healthy donors. The sample consisted of PBMCs. This receptor was obtained from a male donor in good health and CMV-seropositive.

CDR3 DNA: TGCGCCAGCAGCCAAGATCGGGGGACTGGAAACACCATATATTTT. Protein product: CASSQDRGTGNTIYF. The rearrangement uses TRBV4-1 and TRBJ1-3, with a possible D match to TRBD1 (5 bases). V shed 0 bases and J shed 2 bases, with 8 bases lying between them. The CDR3 sequence is 15 residues long. CDR1 and CDR2 from the germline V gene are MGHRA and YSYEKL.